What follows are 7 T cell receptor beta chains derived from one specimen sequenced in a study of shared clonotypes between healthy human individuals. Libraries were prepared by immunoSEQ multiplex PCR; TCRdb keeps only in-frame clonotypes and omits some of them. The sample yields around 620,000 clones, 85% to 95% seen once. CD45RO negativity and positive selection for CCR7 defined naive CD8 cells, a population that excluded terminally differentiated effector memory CD45RA+ cells. The sequenced sample was naive CD8+ T cells sorted from blood. These receptors originate from a woman aged 30 to 39 in good health.

V and J are TRBV9 and TRBJ1-5; D call uncertain. The CDR3 runs 13 residues. Trimming stripped 3 bases from V and 5 bases from J, with 9 bases between. Looked up from germline, CDR1 is SGDLS and CDR2 is YYNGEE. For the CDR3, the DNA is TGTGCCAGCAGCGCCAGGCTCGATCAGCCCCAGCATTTT. Translation: CASSARLDQPQHF.

The chain combines TRBV2 with TRBJ2-5, with 9 bases fitting TRBD2. Germline V gene lookup returns CDR1 SNHLY and CDR2 FYNNEI. Trimming at V came to 4 bases and at J to 5 bases, leaving 11 bases not matched to a gene. The CDR3 contains 16 residues. DNA of the CDR3: TGTGCCAGCAGTGCAATTGGACTAGCGCCGGGCGAGACCCAGTACTTC. Its translation is CASSAIGLAPGETQYF.

The chain carries TRBV11-3 and TRBJ1-1; no clear D. Looked up from germline, CDR1 is SGHNT and CDR2 is YENEEA. V was shortened by 1 base and J by 1 base, with 16 bases between the two germline ends. CDR3 length: 17 residues. This chain's CDR3 is CASSLGVLGSENTEAFF. The CDR3 DNA sequence: TGTGCCAGCAGCTTAGGCGTTCTTGGGAGTGAGAACACTGAAGCTTTCTTT.

V gene TRBV27 combines with J gene TRBJ2-7; a possible D gene is TRBD1 (5 bases). In germline, CDR1 is MNHEY, CDR2 SMNVEV (reference sequence). The CDR3 is made up of 14 amino acids. V lost 5 bases and J 2 bases, leaving 13 bases between the germline ends. DNA of the CDR3: TGTGCCAGCAGTCGCGGACGGACACCCTACGAGCAGTACTTC. Translated, it gives CASSRGRTPYEQYF.

The chain employs TRBV29-1 and TRBJ1-1; possible D gene TRBD1, 5 bases. The germline CDR1 and CDR2 sequences are SQVTM and ANQGSEA. Trimming pared 1 base from V and 5 bases from J, leaving 14 bases between. The length of the CDR3 is 14 residues. CDR3 DNA: TGCAGCGTTGAAGGGGACCCAGAGGTAACTGAAGCTTTCTTT. It is translated as CSVEGDPEVTEAFF. The whole variable domain, filled in from reference TRBV29-1 and TRBJ1-1, reads SAVISQKPSRDICQRGTSLTIQCQVDSQVTMMFWYRQQPGQSLTLIATANQGSEATYESGFVIDKFPISRPNLTFSTLTVSNMSPEDSSIYLCSVEGDPEVTEAFFGQGTRLTVV.

With respect to this clone: Other DNA sequences in this specimen translate into the identical CDR3. DNA for the CDR3: TGCGCCAGCAGCCAAGATGGGGAAGCTTTCTTT. Its protein product is CASSQDGEAFF. This chain connects TRBV4-1 to TRBJ1-1, with no clear D. Germline V CDR1 and CDR2: MGHRA, YSYEKL. Trimming left V 0 bases short and J 8 bases short, with 4 bases between. The CDR3 covers 11 residues.

The chain employs TRBV7-6 and TRBJ2-1; the D is unclear. The CDR3 loop spans 15 amino acids. Trimming took off 2 bases at V and 3 bases at J, with 11 bases between the two ends. The germline V gene encodes CDR1 SGHVS and CDR2 FNYEAQ. The CDR3 region is CASSLKLPFYNEQFF. The CDR3 DNA sequence: TGTGCCAGCAGCTTAAAACTACCGTTCTACAATGAGCAGTTCTTC.